The clone carrying this T cell receptor (beta chain) was observed a single time. Antigen specificity is unknown. This sample was included in a study of untreated major depressive disorder. Study results and limitations: TRBV25-01 and TRBV02-01 followed the flow pattern without significance.

This CDR3 has 15 residues. From germline, CDR1 is MGHRA and CDR2 YSYEKL. V lost 2 bases and J 6 bases, leaving 17 bases between the germline ends. Some clones are missing from TCRdb's copy, which holds only in-frame ones; the method was immunoSEQ multiplex PCR. The sample contains tens of thousands of clones, around nine tenths of which appear only once. The clonotype originates from a woman aged 35 to 49 in good health. This chain connects TRBV4-1 to TRBJ2-7; the D gene is possibly TRBD2 (5 bases). The sequencing sample was made of CD4+ T cells from PBMCs. Here the CDR3 DNA reads TGCGCCAGCAGCCAACGATCTGGGATCGCGGGCGAGCAGTACTTC. It yields the protein CASSQRSGIAGEQYF.